The T cell receptor (beta chain) under discussion was sequenced for a study of early T cells in non-severe SARS-CoV-2 infection. Germline V lookup: CDR1 LNHDA, CDR2 SQIVND (reference sequence). Trimming removed 0 bases from V and 2 bases from J, with 17 bases in between. This CDR3 has 18 residues. TCRdb used MiXCR to reprocess the 5' RACE reads, holding one entry per CDR3 protein. This table holds about 77,000 distinct CDR3 sequences, roughly 16% found once. Sequenced sample: whole blood. This chain uses TRBV19 with TRBJ1-5, with D possibly TRBD1 on 5 matching bases. This clonotype was obtained from an adult who was a healthcare worker with PCR-confirmed SARS-CoV-2 infection or an uninfected control (not recorded which). DNA for the CDR3: TGTGCCAGTAGTATAGACGGACACAATCGGTATGGCAATCAGCCCCAGCATTTT. Encoded protein: CASSIDGHNRYGNQPQHF.